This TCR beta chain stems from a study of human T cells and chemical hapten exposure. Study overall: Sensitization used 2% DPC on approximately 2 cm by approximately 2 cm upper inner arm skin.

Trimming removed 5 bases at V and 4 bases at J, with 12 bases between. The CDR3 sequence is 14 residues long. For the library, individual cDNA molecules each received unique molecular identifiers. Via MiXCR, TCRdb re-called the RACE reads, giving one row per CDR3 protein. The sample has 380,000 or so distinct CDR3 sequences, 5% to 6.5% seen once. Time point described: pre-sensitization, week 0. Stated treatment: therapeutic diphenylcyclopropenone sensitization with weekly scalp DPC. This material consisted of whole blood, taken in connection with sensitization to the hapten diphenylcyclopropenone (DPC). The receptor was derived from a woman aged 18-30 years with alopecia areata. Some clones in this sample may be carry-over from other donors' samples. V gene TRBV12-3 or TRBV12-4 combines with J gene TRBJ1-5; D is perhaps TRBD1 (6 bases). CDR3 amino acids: CASSRTAPNQPQHF. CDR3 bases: TGTGCCAGCAGTCGGACAGCTCCAAATCAGCCCCAGCATTTT.